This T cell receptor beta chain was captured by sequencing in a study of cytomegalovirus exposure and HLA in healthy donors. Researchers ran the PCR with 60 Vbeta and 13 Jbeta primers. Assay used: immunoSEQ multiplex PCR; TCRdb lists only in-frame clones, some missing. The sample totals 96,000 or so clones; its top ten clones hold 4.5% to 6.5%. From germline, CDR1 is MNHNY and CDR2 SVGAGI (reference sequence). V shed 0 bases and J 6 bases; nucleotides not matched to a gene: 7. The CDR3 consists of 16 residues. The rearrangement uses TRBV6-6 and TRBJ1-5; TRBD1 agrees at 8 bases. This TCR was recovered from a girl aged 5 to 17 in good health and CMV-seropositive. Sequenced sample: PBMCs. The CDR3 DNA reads TGTGCCAGCAGTTACTCCGGACAGGGACATTTTCAGCCCCAGCATTTT. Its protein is CASSYSGQGHFQPQHF.